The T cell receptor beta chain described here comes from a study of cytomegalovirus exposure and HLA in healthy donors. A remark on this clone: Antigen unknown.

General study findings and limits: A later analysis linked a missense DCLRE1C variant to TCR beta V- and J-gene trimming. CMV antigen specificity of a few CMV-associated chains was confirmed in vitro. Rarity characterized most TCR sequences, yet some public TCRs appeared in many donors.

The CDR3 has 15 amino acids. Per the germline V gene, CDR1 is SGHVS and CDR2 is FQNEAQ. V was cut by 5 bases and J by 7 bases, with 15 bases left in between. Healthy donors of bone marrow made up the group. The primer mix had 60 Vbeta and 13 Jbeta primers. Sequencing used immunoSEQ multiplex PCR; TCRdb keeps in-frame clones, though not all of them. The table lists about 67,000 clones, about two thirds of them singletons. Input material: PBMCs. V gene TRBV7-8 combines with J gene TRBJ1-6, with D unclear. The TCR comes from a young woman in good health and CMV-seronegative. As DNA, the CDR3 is TGTGCCAGCAGCCCCAACGGGGTCTGGAATTCACCCCTCCACTTT. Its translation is CASSPNGVWNSPLHF.